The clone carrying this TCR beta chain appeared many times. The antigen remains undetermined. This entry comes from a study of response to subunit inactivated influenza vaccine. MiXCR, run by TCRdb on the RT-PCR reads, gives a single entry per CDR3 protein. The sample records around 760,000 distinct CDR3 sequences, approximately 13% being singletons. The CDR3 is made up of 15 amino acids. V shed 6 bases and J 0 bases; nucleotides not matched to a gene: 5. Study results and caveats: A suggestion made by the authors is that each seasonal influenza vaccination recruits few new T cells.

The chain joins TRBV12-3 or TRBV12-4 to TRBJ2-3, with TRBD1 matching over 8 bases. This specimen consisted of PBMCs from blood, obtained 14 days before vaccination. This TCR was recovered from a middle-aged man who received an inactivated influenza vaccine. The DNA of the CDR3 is TGTGCCAGCAGAGAGGACAGGGTTAGCACAGATACGCAGTATTTT. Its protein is CASREDRVSTDTQYF.